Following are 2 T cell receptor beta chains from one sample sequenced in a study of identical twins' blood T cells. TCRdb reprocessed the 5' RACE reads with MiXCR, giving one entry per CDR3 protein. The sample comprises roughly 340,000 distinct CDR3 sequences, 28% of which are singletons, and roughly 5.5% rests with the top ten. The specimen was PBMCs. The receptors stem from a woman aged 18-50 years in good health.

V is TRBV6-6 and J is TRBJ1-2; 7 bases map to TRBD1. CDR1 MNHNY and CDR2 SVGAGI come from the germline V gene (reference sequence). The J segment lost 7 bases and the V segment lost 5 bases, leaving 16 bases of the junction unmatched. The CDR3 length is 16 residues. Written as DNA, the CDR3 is TGTGCCAGCAGTCCCTCCAGATACAGGGGTAGGGGTGGCTACACCTTC. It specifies CASSPSRYRGRGGYTF.

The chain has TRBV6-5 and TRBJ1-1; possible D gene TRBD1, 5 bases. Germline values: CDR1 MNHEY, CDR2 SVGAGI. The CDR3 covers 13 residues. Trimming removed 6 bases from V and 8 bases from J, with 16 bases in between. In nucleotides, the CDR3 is TGTGCCAGCAGCCGGGCAGGGCCTTACGAAGCTTTCTTT. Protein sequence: CASSRAGPYEAFF.